This record looks at one T cell receptor (beta chain) sequence and its context. The entry originates in a study of cytomegalovirus exposure and HLA in healthy donors. Study overall: Drawn from HLA-typed donors, about 82 million unique TCRs were held in an early data release.

Use of 60 Vbeta and 13 Jbeta primers characterized the PCR. Sequenced by immunoSEQ multiplex PCR; TCRdb stores in-frame clones only, minus some. The table lists roughly 30,000 clones, about 87% of them singletons. Germline V gene data show CDR1 as SSHAT and CDR2 as FNYEAQ (reference sequence). The CDR3 has 14 amino acids. J lost 4 bases, V lost 1 base, and 1 base had no gene match. The source material was PBMCs. V is TRBV7-7 and J is TRBJ2-3; 8 nucleotides align to TRBD1. The receptor's source is a boy aged 10-17 years in good health and CMV-seronegative. CDR3 residues: CASSLEQGADTQYF. The CDR3 DNA reads as TGTGCCAGCAGCTTAGAACAGGGGGCAGATACGCAGTATTTT.